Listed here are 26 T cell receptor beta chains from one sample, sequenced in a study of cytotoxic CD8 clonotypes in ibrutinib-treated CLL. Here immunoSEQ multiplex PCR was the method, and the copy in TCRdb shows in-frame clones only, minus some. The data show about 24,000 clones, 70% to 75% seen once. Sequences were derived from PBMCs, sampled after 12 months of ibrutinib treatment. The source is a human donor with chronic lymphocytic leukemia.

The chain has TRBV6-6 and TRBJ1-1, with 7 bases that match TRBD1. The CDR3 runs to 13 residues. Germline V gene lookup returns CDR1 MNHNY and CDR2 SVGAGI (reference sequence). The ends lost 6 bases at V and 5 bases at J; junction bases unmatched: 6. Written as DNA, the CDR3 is TGTGCCAGCAGCGCGACAGGGCTAACTGAAGCTTTCTTT. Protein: CASSATGLTEAFF.

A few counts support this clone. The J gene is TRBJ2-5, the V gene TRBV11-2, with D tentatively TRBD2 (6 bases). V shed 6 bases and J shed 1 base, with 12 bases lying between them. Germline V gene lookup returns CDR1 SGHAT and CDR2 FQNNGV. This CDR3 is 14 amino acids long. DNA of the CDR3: TGTGCCAGCAGTTCCGGACTATTCCAAGAGACCCAGTACTTC. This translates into CASSSGLFQETQYF.

The CDR3 DNA reads TGTGCCAGCAGCCCCCACAGGGTTGGAGGGGAAAAACTGTTTTTT. Translated: CASSPHRVGGEKLFF. This chain connects TRBV9 to TRBJ1-4; tentatively, D is TRBD1 (6 bases). This CDR3 spans 15 amino acids. Germline-derived CDR1 and CDR2 are SGDLS and YYNGEE. The V and J ends lost 4 bases and 8 bases respectively, with 18 bases between them.

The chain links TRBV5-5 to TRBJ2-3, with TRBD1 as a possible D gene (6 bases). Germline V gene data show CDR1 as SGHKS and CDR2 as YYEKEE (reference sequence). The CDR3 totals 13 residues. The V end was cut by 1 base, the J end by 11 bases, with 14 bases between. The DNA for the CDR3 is TGTGCCAGCAGCTTGAAACTGGACAGTCTGCAGTATTTT. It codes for CASSLKLDSLQYF. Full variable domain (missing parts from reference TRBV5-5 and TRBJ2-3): DAGVTQSPTHLIKTRGQQVTLRCSPISGHKSVSWYQQVLGQGPQFIFQYYEKEERGRGNFPDRFSARQFPNYSSELNVNALLLGDSALYLCASSLKLDSLQYFGPGTRLTVL.

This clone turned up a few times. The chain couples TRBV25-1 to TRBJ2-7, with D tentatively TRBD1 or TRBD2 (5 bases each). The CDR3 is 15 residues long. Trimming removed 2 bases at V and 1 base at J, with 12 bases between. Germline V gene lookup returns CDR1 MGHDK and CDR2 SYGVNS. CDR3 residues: CASSEPGTESYEQYF. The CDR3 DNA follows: TGTGCCAGCAGTGAACCCGGGACGGAATCCTACGAGCAGTACTTC.

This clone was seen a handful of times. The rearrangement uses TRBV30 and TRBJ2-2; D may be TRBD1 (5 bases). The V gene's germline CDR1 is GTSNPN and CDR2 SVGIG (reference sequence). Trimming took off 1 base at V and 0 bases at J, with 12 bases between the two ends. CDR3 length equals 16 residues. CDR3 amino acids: CAWSGRGFANTGELFF. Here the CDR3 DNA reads TGTGCCTGGAGTGGTAGGGGTTTTGCGAACACCGGGGAGCTGTTTTTT.

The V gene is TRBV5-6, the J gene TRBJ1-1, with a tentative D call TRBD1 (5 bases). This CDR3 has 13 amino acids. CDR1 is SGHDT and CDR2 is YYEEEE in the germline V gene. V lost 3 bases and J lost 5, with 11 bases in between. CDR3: CASSSGGRTEAFF. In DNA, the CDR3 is TGTGCCAGCAGCTCCGGGGGAAGGACTGAAGCTTTCTTT.

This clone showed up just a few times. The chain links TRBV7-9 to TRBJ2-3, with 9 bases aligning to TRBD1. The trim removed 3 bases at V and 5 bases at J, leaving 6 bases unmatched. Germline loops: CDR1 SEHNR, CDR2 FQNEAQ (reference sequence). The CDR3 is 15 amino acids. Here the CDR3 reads CASSFTGGAGDTQYF. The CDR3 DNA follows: TGTGCCAGCAGCTTTACAGGGGGCGCAGGAGATACGCAGTATTTT.

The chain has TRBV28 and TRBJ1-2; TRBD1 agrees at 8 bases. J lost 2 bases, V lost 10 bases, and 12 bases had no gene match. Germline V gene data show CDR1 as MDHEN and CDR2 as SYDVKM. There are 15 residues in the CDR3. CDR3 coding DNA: TGTGCCATTTCGACCGGGACAGGCTTCAACTATGGCTACACCTTC. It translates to CAISTGTGFNYGYTF.

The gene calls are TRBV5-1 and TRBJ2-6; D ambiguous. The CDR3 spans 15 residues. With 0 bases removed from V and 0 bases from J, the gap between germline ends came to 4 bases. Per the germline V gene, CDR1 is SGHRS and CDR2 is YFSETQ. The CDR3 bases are TGCGCCAGCAGCTTGGAGTTCTCTGGGGCCAACGTCCTGACTTTC. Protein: CASSLEFSGANVLTF. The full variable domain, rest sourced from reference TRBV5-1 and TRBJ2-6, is KAGVTQTPRYLIKTRGQQVTLSCSPISGHRSVSWYQQTPGQGLQFLFEYFSETQRNKGNFPGRFSGRQFSNSRSEMNVSTLELGDSALYLCASSLEFSGANVLTFGAGSRLTVL.

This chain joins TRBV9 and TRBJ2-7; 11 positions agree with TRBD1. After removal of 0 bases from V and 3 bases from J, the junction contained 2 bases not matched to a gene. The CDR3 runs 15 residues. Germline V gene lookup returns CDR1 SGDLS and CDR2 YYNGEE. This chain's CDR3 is CASSVAGTGGYEQYF. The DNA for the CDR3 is TGTGCCAGCAGCGTAGCAGGGACAGGGGGCTACGAGCAGTACTTC.

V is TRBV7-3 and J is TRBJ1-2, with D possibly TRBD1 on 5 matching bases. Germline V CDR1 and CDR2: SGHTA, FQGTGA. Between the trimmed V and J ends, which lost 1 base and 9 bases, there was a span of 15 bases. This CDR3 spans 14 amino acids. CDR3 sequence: CASSLSGGERSYTF. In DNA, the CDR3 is TGTGCCAGCAGCTTAAGTGGAGGGGAAAGAAGCTACACCTTC.

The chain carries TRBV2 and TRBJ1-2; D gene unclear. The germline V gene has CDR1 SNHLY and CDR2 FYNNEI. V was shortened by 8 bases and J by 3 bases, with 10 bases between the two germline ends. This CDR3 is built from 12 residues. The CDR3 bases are TGTGCCAGCCGATATGGGGACTATGGCTACACCTTC. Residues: CASRYGDYGYTF.

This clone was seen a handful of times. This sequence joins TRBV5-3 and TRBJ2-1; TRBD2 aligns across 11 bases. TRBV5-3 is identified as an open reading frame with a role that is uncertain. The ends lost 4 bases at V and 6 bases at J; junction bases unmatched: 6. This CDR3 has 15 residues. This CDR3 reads CARSKTSGGSNEQFF. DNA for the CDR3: TGTGCCAGAAGCAAAACTAGCGGGGGTTCCAATGAGCAGTTCTTC.

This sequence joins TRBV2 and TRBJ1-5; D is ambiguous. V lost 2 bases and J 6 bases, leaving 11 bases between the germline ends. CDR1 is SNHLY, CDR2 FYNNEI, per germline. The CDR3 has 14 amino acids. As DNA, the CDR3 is TGTGCCAGCAGTGAATACAGCTATTCTCAGCCCCAGCATTTT. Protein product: CASSEYSYSQPQHF.

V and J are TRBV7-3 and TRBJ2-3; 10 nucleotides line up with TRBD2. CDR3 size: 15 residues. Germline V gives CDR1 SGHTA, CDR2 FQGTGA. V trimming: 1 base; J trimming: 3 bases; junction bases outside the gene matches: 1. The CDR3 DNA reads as TGTGCCAGCAGCTTAATTAGCGGGGGGACAGATACGCAGTATTTT. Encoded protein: CASSLISGGTDTQYF. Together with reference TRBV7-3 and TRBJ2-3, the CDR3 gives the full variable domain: GAGVSQTPSNKVTEKGKYVELRCDPISGHTALYWYRQSLGQGPEFLIYFQGTGAADDSGLPNDRFFAVRPEGSVSTLKIQRTERGDSAVYLCASSLISGGTDTQYFGPGTRLTVL.

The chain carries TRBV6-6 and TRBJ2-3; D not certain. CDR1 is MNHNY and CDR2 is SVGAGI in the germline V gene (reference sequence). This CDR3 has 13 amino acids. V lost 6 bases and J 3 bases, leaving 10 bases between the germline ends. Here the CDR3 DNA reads TGTGCCAGCAGACTCGGAGAGACAGATACGCAGTATTTT. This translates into CASRLGETDTQYF.

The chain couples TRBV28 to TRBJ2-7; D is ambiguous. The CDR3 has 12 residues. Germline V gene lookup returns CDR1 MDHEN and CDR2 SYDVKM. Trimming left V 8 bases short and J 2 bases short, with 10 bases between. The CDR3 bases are TGTGCCAGCGGGATCTACACCTACGAGCAGTACTTC. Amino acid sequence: CASGIYTYEQYF.

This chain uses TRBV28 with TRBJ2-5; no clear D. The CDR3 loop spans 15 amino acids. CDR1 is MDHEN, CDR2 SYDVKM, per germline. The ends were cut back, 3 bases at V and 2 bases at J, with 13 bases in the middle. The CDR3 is CASSLGGRQQETQYF. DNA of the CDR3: TGTGCCAGCAGTTTGGGCGGACGCCAACAAGAGACCCAGTACTTC.

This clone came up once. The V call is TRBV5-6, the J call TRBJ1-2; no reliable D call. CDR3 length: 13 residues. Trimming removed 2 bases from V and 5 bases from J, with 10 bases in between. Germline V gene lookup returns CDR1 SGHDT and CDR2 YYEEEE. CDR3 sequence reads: CASSFSRRYGYTF. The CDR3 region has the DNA TGTGCCAGCAGCTTTAGCCGGCGATATGGCTACACCTTC.

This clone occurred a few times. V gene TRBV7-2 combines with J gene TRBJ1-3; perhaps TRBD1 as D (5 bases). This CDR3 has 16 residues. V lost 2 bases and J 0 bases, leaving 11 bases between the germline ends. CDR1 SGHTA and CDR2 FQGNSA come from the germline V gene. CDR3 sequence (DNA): TGTGCCAGCAGCTTACAAGGGGCCCTCTCTGGAAACACCATATATTTT. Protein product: CASSLQGALSGNTIYF.

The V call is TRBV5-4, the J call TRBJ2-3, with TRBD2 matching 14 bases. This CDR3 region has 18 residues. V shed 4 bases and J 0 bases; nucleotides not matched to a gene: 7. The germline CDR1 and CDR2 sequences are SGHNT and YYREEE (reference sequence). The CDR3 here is CASSLGLAGGYSTDTQYF. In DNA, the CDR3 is TGTGCCAGCAGCCTAGGACTAGCGGGGGGATATAGCACAGATACGCAGTATTTT.

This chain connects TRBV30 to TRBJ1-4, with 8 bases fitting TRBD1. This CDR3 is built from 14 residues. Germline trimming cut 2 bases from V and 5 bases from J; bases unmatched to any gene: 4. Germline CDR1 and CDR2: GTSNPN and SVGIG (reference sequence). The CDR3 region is CAWSPGQANEKLFF. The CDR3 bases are TGTGCCTGGAGTCCGGGACAGGCAAATGAAAAACTGTTTTTT. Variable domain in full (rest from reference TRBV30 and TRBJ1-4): SQTIHQWPATLVQPVGSPLSLECTVEGTSNPNLYWYRQAAGRGLQLLFYSVGIGQISSEVPQNLSASRPQDRQFILSSKKLLLSDSGFYLCAWSPGQANEKLFFGSGTQLSVL.

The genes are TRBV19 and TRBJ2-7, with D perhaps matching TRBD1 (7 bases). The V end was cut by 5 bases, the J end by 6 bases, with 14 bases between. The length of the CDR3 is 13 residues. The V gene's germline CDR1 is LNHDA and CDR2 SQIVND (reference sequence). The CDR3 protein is CASSGQGGGEQYF. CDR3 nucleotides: TGTGCCAGTAGTGGGCAGGGGGGAGGCGAGCAGTACTTC.

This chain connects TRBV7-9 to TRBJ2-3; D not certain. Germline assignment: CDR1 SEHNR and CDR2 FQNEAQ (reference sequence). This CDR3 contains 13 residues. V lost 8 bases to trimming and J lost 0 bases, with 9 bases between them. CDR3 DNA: TGTGCCAGCGAGAGGCAGAGCACAGATACGCAGTATTTT. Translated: CASERQSTDTQYF. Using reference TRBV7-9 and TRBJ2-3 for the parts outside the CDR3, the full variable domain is DTGVSQNPRHKITKRGQNVTFRCDPISEHNRLYWYRQTLGQGPEFLTYFQNEAQLEKSRLLSDRFSAERPKGSFSTLEIQRTEQGDSAMYLCASERQSTDTQYFGPGTRLTVL.

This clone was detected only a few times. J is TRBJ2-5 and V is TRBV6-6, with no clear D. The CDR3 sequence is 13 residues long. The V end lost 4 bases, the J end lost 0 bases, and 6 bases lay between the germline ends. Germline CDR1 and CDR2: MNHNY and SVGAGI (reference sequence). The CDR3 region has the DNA TGTGCCAGCAGTTGGACGGACCAAGAGACCCAGTACTTC. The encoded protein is CASSWTDQETQYF.